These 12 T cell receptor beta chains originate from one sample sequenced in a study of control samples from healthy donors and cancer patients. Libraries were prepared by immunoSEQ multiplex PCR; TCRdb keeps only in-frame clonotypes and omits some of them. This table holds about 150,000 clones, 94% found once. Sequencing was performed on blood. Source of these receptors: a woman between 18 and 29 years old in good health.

CDR3 in DNA: TGTGCCAGCAGCCGAACCTTCCGGGAGTACGAGCAGTACTTC. It codes for CASSRTFREYEQYF. The V gene is TRBV6-5, the J gene TRBJ2-7; D possibly corresponds to TRBD2 (6 bases). The CDR3 is 14 residues long. V lost 6 bases and J 4 bases, leaving 16 bases between the germline ends. Germline V gives CDR1 MNHEY, CDR2 SVGAGI.

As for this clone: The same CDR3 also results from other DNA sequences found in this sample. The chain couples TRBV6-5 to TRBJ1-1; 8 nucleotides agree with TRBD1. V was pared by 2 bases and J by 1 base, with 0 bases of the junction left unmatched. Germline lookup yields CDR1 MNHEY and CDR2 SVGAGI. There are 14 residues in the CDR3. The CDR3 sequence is CASSYDRGNTEAFF. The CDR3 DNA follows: TGTGCCAGCAGTTACGACAGGGGGAACACTGAAGCTTTCTTT.

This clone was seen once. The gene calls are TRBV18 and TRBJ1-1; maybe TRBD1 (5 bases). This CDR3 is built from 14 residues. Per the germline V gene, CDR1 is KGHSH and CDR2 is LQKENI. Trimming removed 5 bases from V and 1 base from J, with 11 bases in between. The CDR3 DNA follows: TGTGCCAGCTCAACTACCGGGACGAACACTGAAGCTTTCTTT. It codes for CASSTTGTNTEAFF.

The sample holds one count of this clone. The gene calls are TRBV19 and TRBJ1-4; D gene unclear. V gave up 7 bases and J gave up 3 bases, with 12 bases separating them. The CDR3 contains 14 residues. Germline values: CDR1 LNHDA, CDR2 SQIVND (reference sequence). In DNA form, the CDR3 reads TGTGCCAGTAACTTACTGACGGCTAATGAAAAACTGTTTTTT. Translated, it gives CASNLLTANEKLFF. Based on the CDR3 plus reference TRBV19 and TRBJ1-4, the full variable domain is DGGITQSPKYLFRKEGQNVTLSCEQNLNHDAMYWYRQDPGQGLRLIYYSQIVNDFQKGDIAEGYSVSREKKESFPLTVTSAQKNPTAFYLCASNLLTANEKLFFGSGTQLSVL.

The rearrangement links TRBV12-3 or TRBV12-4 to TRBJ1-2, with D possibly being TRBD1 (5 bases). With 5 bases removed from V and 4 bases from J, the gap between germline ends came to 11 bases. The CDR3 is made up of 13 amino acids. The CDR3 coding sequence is TGTGCCAGCAGTAGGGACCGGATCTATGGCTACACCTTC. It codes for CASSRDRIYGYTF.

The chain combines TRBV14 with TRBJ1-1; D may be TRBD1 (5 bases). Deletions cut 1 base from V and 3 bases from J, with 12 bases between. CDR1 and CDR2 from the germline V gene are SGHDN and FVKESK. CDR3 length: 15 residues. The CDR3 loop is CASSQGPLGDTEAFF. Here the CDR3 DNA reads TGTGCCAGCAGCCAAGGCCCGTTAGGGGACACTGAAGCTTTCTTT.

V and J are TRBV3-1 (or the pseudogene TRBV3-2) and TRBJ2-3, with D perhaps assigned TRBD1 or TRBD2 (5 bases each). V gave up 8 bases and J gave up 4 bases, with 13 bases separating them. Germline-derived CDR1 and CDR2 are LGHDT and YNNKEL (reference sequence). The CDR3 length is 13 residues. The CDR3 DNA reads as TGTGCCAGCGCTCGAGGGGTAGCAGATACGCAGTATTTT. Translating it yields CASARGVADTQYF.

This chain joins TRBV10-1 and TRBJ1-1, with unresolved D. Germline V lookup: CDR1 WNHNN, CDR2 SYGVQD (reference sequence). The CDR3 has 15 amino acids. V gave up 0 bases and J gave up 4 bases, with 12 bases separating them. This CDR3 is CASSESEGLGTEAFF. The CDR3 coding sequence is TGCGCCAGCAGTGAGTCGGAGGGCCTCGGCACTGAAGCTTTCTTT.

In DNA, the CDR3 is TGTGCCAGCAGTTACGGGGGATCCGAGCAGTACTTC. Protein product: CASSYGGSEQYF. J is TRBJ2-7 and V is TRBV6-2 or TRBV6-3; TRBD1 or TRBD2 may be the D gene (5 bases each). Trimming stripped 2 bases from V and 6 bases from J, with 8 bases between. Germline CDR1 MNHEY, CDR2 SVGEGT. The CDR3 is made up of 12 amino acids.

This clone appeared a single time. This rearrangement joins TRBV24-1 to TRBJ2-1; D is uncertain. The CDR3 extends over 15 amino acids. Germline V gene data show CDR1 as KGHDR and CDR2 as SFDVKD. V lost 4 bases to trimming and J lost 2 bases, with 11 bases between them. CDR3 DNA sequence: TGTGCCACCAGTGACACCAGGACCCCCTACAATGAGCAGTTCTTC. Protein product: CATSDTRTPYNEQFF.

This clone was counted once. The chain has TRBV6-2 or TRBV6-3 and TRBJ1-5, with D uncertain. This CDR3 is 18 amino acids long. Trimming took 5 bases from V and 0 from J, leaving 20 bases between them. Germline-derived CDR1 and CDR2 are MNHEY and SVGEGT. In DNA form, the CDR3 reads TGTGCCAGCAGTAATGGACGTATCGCCAAATATAGCAATCAGCCCCAGCATTTT. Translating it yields CASSNGRIAKYSNQPQHF.

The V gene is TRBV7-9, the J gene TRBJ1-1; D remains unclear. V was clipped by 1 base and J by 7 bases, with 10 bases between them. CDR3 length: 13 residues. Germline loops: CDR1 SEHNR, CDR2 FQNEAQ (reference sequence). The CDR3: CASSLGTGNEAFF. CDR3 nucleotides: TGTGCCAGCAGCTTAGGGACGGGAAATGAAGCTTTCTTT.